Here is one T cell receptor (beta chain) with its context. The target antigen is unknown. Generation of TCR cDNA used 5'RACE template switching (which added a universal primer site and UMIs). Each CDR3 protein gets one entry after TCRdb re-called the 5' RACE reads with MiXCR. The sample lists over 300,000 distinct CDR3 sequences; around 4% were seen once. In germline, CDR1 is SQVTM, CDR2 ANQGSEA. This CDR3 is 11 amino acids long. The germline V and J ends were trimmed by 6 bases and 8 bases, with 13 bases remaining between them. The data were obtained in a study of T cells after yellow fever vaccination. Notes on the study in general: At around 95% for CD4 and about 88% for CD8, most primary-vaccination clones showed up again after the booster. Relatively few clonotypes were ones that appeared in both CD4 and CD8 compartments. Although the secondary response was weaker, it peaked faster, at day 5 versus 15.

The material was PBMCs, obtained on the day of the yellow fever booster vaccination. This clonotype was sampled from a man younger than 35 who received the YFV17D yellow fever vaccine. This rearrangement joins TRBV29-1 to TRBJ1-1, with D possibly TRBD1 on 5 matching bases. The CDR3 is CSVLRDGEAFF. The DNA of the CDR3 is TGCAGCGTGCTCCGGGACGGCGAAGCTTTCTTT.